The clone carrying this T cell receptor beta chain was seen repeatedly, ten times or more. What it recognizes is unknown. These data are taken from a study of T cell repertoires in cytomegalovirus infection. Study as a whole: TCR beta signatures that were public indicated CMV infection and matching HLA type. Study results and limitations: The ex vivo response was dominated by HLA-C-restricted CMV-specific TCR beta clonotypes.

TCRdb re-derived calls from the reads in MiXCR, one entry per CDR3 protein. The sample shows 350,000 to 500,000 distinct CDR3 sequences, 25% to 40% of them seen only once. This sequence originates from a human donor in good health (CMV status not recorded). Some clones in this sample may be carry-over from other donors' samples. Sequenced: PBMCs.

The CDR3 DNA follows: TGTGCCAGCAGCACCGGACTAGCGGGACCCTACAATGAGCAGTTCTTC. Translated, it gives CASSTGLAGPYNEQFF. The V gene is TRBV7-6, the J gene TRBJ2-1, with 12 bases that match TRBD2. The CDR3 runs to 16 residues. V gave up 5 bases and J gave up 2 bases; unmatched junction bases: 4. Germline loops: CDR1 SGHVS, CDR2 FNYEAQ.